This TCR beta chain came from a study of T cell clonotyping in hematopoietic cell transplantation (dated by TCRdb to the early 2020s). The study in broad terms: Pretransplant recipient samples were obtained after cytoreduction. A total of under 150 blood samples were gathered in the study from 30 to 35 consecutive transplant recipients along with their related donors. Patient recruitment ran from September 2015 to January 2017, and follow-up continued until late 2020 or death. What the work shows at the level of the full study, not this receptor alone: Inverse Simpson Index values from donors and from recipients before transplant predicted broader TCR repertoire diversity after transplant. The sample size was limited and the cells went unsorted, which meant the CD4 and CD8 repertoire contributions could not be told apart. A decrease in recipient TCR diversity was observed after transplant, and a progressive increase in pathologically expanded clonotypes was seen from day 30 to day 180. Only a small fraction of recipient repertoires overlapped donor repertoires, with over 95% appearing de novo at the given depth.

As to this clone: No antigen is known for it. The sample holds no much larger clone one base away, and base qualities are not on file.

The meaning of the sample's time point label: recipient sample about 28 days before transplant, after cytoreduction. Blood samples were obtained from recipients approximately 28 days before transplant and at days 30, 100 and 180 after transplant. Using Nuclei Lysis Solution, genomic DNA was extracted from unfractionated peripheral blood mononuclear cells that were either fresh or cryopreserved. Via the germline V gene (reference sequence), CDR1 is LNHDA and CDR2 SQIVND. At the junction V is shortened by 5 bases and J by 5 bases, with 10 bases in between. The CDR3 goes from the cysteine to the phenylalanine over 13 residues. Just the 39-base CDR3 DNA is kept, in frame starting at base 1. The immunoSEQ assay, a bias-controlled multiplex PCR using V- and J-specific primers, was used to amplify TCR beta CDR3 regions from genomic DNA. In a second PCR step, a proprietary barcode and Illumina adapter sequences were attached to the CDR3 amplicons. An Illumina MiSeq instrument was used to sequence the CDR3 libraries. As for how the authors treated the data: Export and quality control were performed with immunoSEQ Analyzer 3.0, and downstream analyses were performed with R Bioconductor and Immunarch. Only productive rearrangements in the normalized downsampled data set went into calculating the repertoire metrics. Clonotypes larger than 5 templates in the normalized cohort were defined as pathologically expanded. The Inverse Simpson Index served as the measure of repertoire diversity. To capture all clonotypes, the CMV-specificity analyses were run on the non-normalized data set. TCRdb stores this immuneACCESS table with in-frame sequences only. Part of the clones is absent; in the studies checked, under half of the shortfall reflects unresolved V genes, and no reason is known for the rest. V, J and clone size are taken as reported in that table, and D and trimming were inferred from the DNA itself. This sample lists tens of thousands of clones; about 95% were detected once. Under 2% of the sample belongs to the ten largest clones.

The TCR sequence derives from a woman in her forties or fifties with acute myeloid leukemia. Some clones in this sample may be carry-over from other donors' samples. The sample in question was peripheral blood mononuclear cells, obtained before stem cell transplant. This chain joins TRBV19 to TRBJ2-1; TRBD2 could be the D gene, as 5 bases match. The CDR3 loop reads CASSQAADNEQFF. The DNA reads as follows: TGTGCCAGTAGTCAGGCAGCGGACAATGAGCAGTTCTTC.